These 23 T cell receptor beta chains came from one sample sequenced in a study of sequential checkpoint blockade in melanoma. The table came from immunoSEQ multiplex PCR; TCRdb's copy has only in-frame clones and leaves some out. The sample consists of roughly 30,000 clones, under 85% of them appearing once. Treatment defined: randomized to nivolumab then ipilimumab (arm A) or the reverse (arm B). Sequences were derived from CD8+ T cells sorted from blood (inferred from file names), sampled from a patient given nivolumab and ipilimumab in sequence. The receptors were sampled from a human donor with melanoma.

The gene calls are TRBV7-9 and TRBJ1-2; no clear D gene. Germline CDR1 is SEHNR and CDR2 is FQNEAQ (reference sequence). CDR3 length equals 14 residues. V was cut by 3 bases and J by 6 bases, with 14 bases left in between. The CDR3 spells CASSFYGEGNGYTF. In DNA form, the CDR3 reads TGTGCCAGCAGCTTTTACGGGGAAGGGAATGGCTACACCTTC.

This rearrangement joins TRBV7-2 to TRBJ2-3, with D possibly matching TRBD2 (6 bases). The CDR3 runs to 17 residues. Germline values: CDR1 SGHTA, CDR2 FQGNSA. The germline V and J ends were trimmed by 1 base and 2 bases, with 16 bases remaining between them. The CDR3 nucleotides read TGTGCCAGCAGCTTAGTTAGCGGAATAGGGTTCACAGATACGCAGTATTTT. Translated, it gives CASSLVSGIGFTDTQYF.

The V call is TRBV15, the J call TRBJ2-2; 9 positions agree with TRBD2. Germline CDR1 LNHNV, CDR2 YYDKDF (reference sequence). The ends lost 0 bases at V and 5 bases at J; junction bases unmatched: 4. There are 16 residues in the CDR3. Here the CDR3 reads CATSRERGGGTGELFF. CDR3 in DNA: TGTGCCACCAGCAGAGAGCGGGGGGGTGGAACCGGGGAGCTGTTTTTT.

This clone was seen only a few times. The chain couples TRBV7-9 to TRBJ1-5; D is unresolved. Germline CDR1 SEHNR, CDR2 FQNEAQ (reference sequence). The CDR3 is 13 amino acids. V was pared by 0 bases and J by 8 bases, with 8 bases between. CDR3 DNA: TGTGCCAGCAGCTTAGCCCCCTCGGAGCCCCAGCATTTT. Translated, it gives CASSLAPSEPQHF.

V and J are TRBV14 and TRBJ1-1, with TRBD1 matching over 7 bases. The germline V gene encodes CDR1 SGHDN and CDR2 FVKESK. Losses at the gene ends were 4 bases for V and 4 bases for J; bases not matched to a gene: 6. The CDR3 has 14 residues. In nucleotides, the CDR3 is TGTGCCAGCAGCCTACAGGGGTGGGGCACTGAAGCTTTCTTT. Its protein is CASSLQGWGTEAFF.

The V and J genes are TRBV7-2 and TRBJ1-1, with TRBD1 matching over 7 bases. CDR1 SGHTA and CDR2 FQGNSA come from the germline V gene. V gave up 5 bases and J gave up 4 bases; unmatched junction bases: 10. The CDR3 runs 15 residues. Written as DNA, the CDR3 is TGTGCCAGCAGCCCTGAAGGGGGCGATGGCACTGAAGCTTTCTTT. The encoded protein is CASSPEGGDGTEAFF.

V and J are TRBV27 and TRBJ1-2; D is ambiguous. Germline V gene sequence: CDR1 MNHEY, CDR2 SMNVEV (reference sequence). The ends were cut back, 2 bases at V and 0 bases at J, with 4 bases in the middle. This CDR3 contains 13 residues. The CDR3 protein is CASSLGPNYGYTF. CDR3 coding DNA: TGTGCCAGCAGTTTAGGGCCTAACTATGGCTACACCTTC.

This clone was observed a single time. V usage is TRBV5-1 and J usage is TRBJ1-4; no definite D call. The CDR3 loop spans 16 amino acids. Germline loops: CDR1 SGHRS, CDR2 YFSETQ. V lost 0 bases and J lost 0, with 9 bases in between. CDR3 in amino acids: CASSLERGATNEKLFF. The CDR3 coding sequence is TGCGCCAGCAGCTTGGAGCGGGGAGCAACTAATGAAAAACTGTTTTTT. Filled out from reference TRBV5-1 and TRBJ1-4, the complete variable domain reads KAGVTQTPRYLIKTRGQQVTLSCSPISGHRSVSWYQQTPGQGLQFLFEYFSETQRNKGNFPGRFSGRQFSNSRSEMNVSTLELGDSALYLCASSLERGATNEKLFFGSGTQLSVL.

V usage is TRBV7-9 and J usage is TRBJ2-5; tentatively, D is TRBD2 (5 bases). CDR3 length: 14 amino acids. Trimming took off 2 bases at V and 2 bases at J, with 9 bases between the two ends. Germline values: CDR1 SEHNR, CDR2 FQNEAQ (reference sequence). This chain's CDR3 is CASSLSGGQETQYF. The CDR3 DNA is TGTGCCAGCAGCTTAAGCGGCGGTCAAGAGACCCAGTACTTC.

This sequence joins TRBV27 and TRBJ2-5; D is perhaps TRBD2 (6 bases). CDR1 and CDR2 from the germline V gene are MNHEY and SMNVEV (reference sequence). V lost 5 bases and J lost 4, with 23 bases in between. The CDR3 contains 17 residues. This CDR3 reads CASSDTRATGRRETQYF. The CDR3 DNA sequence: TGTGCCAGCAGTGATACTAGGGCCACCGGGAGAAGAGAGACCCAGTACTTC.

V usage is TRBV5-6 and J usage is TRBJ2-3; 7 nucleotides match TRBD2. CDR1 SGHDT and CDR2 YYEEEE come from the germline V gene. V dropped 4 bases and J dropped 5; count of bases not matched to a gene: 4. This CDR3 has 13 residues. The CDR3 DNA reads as TGTGCCAGCAGCGGGGGGGTGGGAGATACGCAGTATTTT. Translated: CASSGGVGDTQYF.

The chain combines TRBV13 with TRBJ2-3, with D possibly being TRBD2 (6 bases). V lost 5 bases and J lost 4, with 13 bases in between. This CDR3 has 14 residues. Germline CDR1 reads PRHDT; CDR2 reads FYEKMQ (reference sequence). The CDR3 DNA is TGTGCCAGCAGCAGCCGGGAGACCCCAGATACGCAGTATTTT. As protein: CASSSRETPDTQYF.

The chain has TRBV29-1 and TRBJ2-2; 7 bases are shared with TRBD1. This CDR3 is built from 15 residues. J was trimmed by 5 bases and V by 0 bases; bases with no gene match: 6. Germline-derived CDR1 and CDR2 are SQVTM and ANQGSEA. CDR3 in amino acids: CSVEEPGQWTGELFF. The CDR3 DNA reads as TGCAGCGTTGAAGAGCCGGGACAGTGGACCGGGGAGCTGTTTTTT.

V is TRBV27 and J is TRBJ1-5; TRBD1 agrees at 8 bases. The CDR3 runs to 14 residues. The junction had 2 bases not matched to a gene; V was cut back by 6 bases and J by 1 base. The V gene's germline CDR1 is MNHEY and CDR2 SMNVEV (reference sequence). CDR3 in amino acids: CASSRTGSNQPQHF. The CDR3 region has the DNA TGTGCCAGCAGCCGGACAGGGAGCAATCAGCCCCAGCATTTT.

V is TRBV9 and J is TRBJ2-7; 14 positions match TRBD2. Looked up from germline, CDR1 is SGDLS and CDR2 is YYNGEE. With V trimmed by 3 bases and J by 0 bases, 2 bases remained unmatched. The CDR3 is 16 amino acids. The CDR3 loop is CASSGGLAGVSYEQYF. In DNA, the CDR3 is TGTGCCAGCAGCGGGGGACTAGCGGGGGTCTCCTACGAGCAGTACTTC. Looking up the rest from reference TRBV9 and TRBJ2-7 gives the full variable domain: DSGVTQTPKHLITATGQRVTLRCSPRSGDLSVYWYQQSLDQGLQFLIQYYNGEERAKGNILERFSAQQFPDLHSELNLSSLELGDSALYFCASSGGLAGVSYEQYFGPGTRLTVT.

The CDR3 nucleotides read TGTGCCAGCAGCTCCCAGGGATATAATGAAAAACTGTTTTTT. Amino acid sequence: CASSSQGYNEKLFF. The chain links TRBV7-9 to TRBJ1-4, with D tentatively TRBD1 (5 bases). The germline V gene encodes CDR1 SEHNR and CDR2 FQNEAQ (reference sequence). V was shortened by 4 bases and J by 4 bases, with 10 bases between the two germline ends. This CDR3 has 14 amino acids. Combining the CDR3 with reference TRBV7-9 and TRBJ1-4 gives the whole variable domain DTGVSQNPRHKITKRGQNVTFRCDPISEHNRLYWYRQTLGQGPEFLTYFQNEAQLEKSRLLSDRFSAERPKGSFSTLEIQRTEQGDSAMYLCASSSQGYNEKLFFGSGTQLSVL.

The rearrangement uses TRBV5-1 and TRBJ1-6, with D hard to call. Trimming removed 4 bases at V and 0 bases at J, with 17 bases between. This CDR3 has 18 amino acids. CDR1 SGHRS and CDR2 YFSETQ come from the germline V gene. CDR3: CASSVDVETGSYNSPLHF. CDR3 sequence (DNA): TGCGCCAGCAGCGTTGATGTGGAGACCGGCTCCTATAATTCACCCCTCCACTTT.

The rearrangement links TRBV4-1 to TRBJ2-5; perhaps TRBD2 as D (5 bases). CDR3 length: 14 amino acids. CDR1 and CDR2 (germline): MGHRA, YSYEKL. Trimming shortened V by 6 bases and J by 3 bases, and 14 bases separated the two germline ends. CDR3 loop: CASSLIEGEETQYF. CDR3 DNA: TGCGCCAGCAGTCTTATAGAGGGCGAAGAGACCCAGTACTTC.

The CDR3 DNA is TGTGCCAGCAGCGGCAACACCGGGGAGCTGTTTTTT. Protein: CASSGNTGELFF. V is TRBV7-6 and J is TRBJ2-2; no reliable D call. The germline gives CDR1 SGHVS, CDR2 FNYEAQ. The CDR3 extends over 12 amino acids. V lost 5 bases and J 2 bases, leaving 3 bases between the germline ends.

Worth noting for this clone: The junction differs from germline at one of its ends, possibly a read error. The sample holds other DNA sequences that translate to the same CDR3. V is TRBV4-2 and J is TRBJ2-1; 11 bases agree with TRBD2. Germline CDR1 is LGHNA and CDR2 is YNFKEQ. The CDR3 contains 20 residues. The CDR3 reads CASSQDPLTSGESSYNEQFF. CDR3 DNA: TGTGCCAGCAGCCAGGATCCACTGACTAGCGGGGAGAGCTCCTACAACGAGCAGTTCTTC.

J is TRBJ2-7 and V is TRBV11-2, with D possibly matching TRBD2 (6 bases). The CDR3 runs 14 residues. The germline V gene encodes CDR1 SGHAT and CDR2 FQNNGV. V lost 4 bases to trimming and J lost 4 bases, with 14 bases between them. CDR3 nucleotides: TGTGCCAGCAGCTATGGCGGGGCTACGTACGAGCAGTACTTC. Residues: CASSYGGATYEQYF.

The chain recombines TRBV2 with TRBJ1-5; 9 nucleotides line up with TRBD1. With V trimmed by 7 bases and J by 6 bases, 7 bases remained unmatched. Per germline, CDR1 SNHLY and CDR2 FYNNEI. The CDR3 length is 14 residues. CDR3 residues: CASILGQGTQPQHF. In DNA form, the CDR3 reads TGTGCCAGCATACTGGGACAGGGCACTCAGCCCCAGCATTTT.

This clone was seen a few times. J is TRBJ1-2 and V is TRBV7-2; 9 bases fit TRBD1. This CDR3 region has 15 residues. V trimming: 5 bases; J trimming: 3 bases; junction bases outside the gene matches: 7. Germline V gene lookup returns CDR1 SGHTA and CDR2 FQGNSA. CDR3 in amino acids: CASSLEQGADYGYTF. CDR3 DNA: TGTGCCAGCAGCCTAGAACAGGGGGCTGACTATGGCTACACCTTC.